Listed below are T cell receptor beta chains from one sample, sequenced in a study of regulatory T cells in long-lasting Graves disease. One entry per CDR3 protein results from TCRdb running MiXCR on the multiplex PCR reads. The repertoire includes about 540,000 distinct CDR3 sequences, roughly 13% of them detected once, and roughly a tenth sits in the top ten. This sample also belongs to another study, concerning T cells in Graves' hyperthyroidism and ophthalmopathy.

The sample here was peripheral blood mononuclear cells (PBMCs), taken at new diagnosis, from a patient treated with antithyroid drugs. These receptor sequences come from a man aged 25-40 years with Graves disease. Each CDR3 is given with its conserved first and last residue.

V,J,CDR3
TRBV12-3/TRBV12-4,TRBJ2-7,CASSLSWGQVVMEQYF
TRBV7-9,TRBJ1-6,CASSQRQVRNSPLHF
TRBV20-1,TRBJ2-5,CSAGAGANQETQYF
TRBV6-1,TRBJ2-7,CASKYGKGSSYEQYF
TRBV2,TRBJ1-5,CASSGYGRNQPQHF
TRBV3-1,TRBJ1-2,CASSQDSDGSYGYTF
TRBV5-6,TRBJ2-7,CASSAGGISYEQYF
TRBV30,TRBJ1-6,CAWSVSTDSSPLHF
TRBV6-1,TRBJ2-5,CASSKNGTEETQYF
TRBV12-3/TRBV12-4,TRBJ2-3,CASSSPLRGTDTQYF
TRBV20-1,TRBJ2-7,CSATLAGENEQYF
TRBV15,TRBJ2-7,CATSRDHRGRGYEQYF
TRBV28,TRBJ2-3,CASSPDFGPDTQYF
TRBV29-1,TRBJ2-3,CSVADLQGELRADTQYF
TRBV19,TRBJ1-2,CASSPPQGLGYGYTF
TRBV5-1,TRBJ2-5,CASSSGTGRETQYF
TRBV29-1,TRBJ2-3,CSGWQTSTDTQYF
TRBV24-1,TRBJ2-1,CATSDLWQGNEQFF
TRBV29-1,TRBJ2-2,CSVEGPSGTGELFF
TRBV7-2,TRBJ1-6,CASSLAPQPNSPLHF
TRBV5-6,TRBJ2-7,CASRFGISGEIYEQYF
TRBV12-3/TRBV12-4,TRBJ2-1,CASSLLAGDNEQFF
TRBV20-1,TRBJ1-2,CSARSGNYGYTF
TRBV4-1,TRBJ1-2,CASSQVPGHTNYGYTF
TRBV13,TRBJ2-1,CASSMGLAGGPRRNEQFF
TRBV20-1,TRBJ1-5,CSAGTGSSNQPQHF
TRBV5-1,TRBJ2-7,CASSLASGMIEQYF
TRBV2,TRBJ2-1,CASKVGTSGSWDEQFF
TRBV19,TRBJ2-1,CASSMSSGYNEQFF
TRBV6-1,TRBJ1-5,CATSGGDSLYQPQHF
TRBV5-1,TRBJ2-5,CASSLQTGEGSETQYF
TRBV2,TRBJ1-1,CASSDGQGDMNTEAFF
TRBV20-1,TRBJ2-5,CSARDGGQGGETQYF
TRBV27,TRBJ1-2,CASSPTVSYGYTF
TRBV27,TRBJ2-1,CASSLGTRGAGEQFF
TRBV7-8,TRBJ2-1,CASSRDSGTFYNEQFF
TRBV5-8,TRBJ2-1,CASSTSGRPEQFF
TRBV29-1,TRBJ2-7,CSAQGSSRYEQYF
TRBV20-1,TRBJ1-1,CSAGHGAEAFF
TRBV12-3/TRBV12-4,TRBJ2-1,CASSPLAGGYNEQFF
TRBV3-1,TRBJ1-1,CASSQMPNTEAFF
TRBV7-8,TRBJ2-1,CAGSSKRLRDEQFF
TRBV13,TRBJ2-1,CASSLVRQGRRNEQFF
TRBV28,TRBJ1-2,CASSGLYYGYTF
TRBV6-2/TRBV6-3,TRBJ2-1,CASSRTSGRASYNEQFF
TRBV9,TRBJ2-5,CASSVFGASGETQYF
TRBV7-3,TRBJ1-4,CASSSGDGLNEKLFF
TRBV2,TRBJ1-2,CASSRFDPRGDGYTF
TRBV6-2/TRBV6-3,TRBJ2-1,CASSYPRILDEQFF
TRBV27,TRBJ2-1,CASSPYGTMGLAVEQFF
TRBV7-2,TRBJ2-7,CASSSDYEQYF
TRBV12-3/TRBV12-4,TRBJ2-1,CASSLQGALRNEQFF
TRBV12-3/TRBV12-4,TRBJ2-6,CASIPGRRYSGANVLTF